This T cell receptor (beta chain) was obtained from a study of response to subunit inactivated influenza vaccine. Study-level results: Researchers suggested that each seasonal influenza vaccination recruits few new T cells.

TCRdb fed the RT-PCR reads into MiXCR, producing one record per CDR3 protein. The data contain around 490,000 distinct CDR3 sequences, less than 10% of them seen just once; the ten biggest clones take up 13%. Concerning this clonotype: Its antigen is unidentified.

This CDR3 comprises 13 residues. Germline assignment: CDR1 SGHTA and CDR2 FQGNSA. V was trimmed by 5 bases and J by 6 bases, leaving 13 bases between them. The sequences come from PBMCs from blood, collected roughly 24 months after vaccination. The TCR was taken from a man between 50 and 69 years old who received an inactivated influenza vaccine. The gene calls are TRBV7-2 and TRBJ1-1, with D tentatively TRBD1 (6 bases). The CDR3 nucleotides read TGTGCCAGCAGCCAGCCCGGGACACCTGAAGCTTTCTTT. Residues: CASSQPGTPEAFF.